This T cell receptor beta chain was identified in a study of blood T cells in healthy people across ages. Germline V gives CDR1 MNHNY, CDR2 SVGAGI (reference sequence). The V gene end was trimmed by 8 bases and the J gene end by 5 bases; junction bases not matched to a gene: 18. The CDR3 loop spans 17 amino acids. A J-beta primer mix and a sample-barcoded 5' primer were used in a second PCR of about 7 to 12 cycles. TCRdb fed the 5' RACE reads into MiXCR, producing one record per CDR3 protein. The sample consists of 1.2 million to 1.5 million distinct CDR3 sequences, approximately 40% of them appearing once. General study points: While age rose, TCR beta diversity per million T cells dropped in a roughly linear way. What prevented conclusive comparison of naive and antigen-experienced cells was that PBMCs were unsorted. There were more naive CD4+ cells and higher diversity in long-lived donors than in aged donors.

In regard to this clonotype: The antigen is not known.

This TCR was recovered from a woman aged 18-29 years in good health. V is TRBV6-6 and J is TRBJ2-3; 8 positions match TRBD2. The sequencing sample was made of blood. The CDR3, as DNA: TGTGCCAGCTCCCGGGGGGCTAGCGGGCTCCTTGGAGATACGCAGTATTTT. It translates to CASSRGASGLLGDTQYF.